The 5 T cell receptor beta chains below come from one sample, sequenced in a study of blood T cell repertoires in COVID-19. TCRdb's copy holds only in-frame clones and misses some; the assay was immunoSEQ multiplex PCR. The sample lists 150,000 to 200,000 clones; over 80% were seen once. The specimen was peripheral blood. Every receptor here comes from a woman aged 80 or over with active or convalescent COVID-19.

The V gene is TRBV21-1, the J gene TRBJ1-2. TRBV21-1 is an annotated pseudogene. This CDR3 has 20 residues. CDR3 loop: CASSKAVGRISVPPNYGYTF. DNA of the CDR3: TGTGCCAGCAGCAAAGCGGTGGGGAGGATTTCAGTGCCTCCTAACTATGGCTACACCTTC.

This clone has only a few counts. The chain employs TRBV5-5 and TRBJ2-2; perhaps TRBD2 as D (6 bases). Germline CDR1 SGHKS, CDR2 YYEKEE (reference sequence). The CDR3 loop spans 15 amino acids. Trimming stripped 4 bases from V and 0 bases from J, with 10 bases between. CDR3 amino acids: CASSPGLPNTGELFF. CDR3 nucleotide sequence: TGTGCCAGCAGCCCGGGACTCCCGAACACCGGGGAGCTGTTTTTT. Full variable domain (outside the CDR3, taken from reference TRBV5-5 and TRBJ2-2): DAGVTQSPTHLIKTRGQQVTLRCSPISGHKSVSWYQQVLGQGPQFIFQYYEKEERGRGNFPDRFSARQFPNYSSELNVNALLLGDSALYLCASSPGLPNTGELFFGEGSRLTVL.

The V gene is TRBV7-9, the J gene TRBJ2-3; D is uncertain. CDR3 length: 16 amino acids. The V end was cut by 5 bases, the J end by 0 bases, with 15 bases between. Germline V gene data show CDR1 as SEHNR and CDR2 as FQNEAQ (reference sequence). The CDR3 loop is CASSPRERTSTDTQYF. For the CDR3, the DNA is TGTGCCAGCAGCCCCCGAGAGCGCACTAGCACAGATACGCAGTATTTT.

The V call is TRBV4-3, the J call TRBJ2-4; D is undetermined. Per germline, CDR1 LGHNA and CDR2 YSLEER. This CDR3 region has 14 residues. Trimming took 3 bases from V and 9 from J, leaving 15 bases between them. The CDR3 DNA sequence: TGCGCCAGCAGCCAGGCCTTCACTACCCCCATTCAGTACTTC. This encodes CASSQAFTTPIQYF.

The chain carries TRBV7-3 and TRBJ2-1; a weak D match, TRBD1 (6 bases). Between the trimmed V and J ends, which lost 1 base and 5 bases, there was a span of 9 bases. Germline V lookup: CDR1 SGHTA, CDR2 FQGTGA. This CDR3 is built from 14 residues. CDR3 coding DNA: TGTGCCAGCAGCTTAATGGCAGGGGACAATGAGCAGTTCTTC. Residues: CASSLMAGDNEQFF.